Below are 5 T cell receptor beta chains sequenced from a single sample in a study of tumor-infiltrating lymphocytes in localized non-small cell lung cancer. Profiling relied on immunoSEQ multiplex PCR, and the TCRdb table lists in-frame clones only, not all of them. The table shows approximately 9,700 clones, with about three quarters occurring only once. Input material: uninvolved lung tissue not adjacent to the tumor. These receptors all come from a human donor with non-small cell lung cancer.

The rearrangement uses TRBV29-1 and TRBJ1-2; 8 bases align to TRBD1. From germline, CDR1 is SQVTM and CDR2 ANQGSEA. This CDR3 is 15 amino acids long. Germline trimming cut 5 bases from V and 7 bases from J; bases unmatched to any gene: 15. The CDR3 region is CSVTQDGRGLGGYTF. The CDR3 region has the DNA TGCAGCGTTACCCAGGACGGCAGGGGGCTGGGTGGCTACACCTTC.

The CDR3 protein is CASSIAGGLYTEAFF. DNA of the CDR3: TGTGCCAGTAGTATAGCAGGGGGGCTGTACACTGAAGCTTTCTTT. V is TRBV19 and J is TRBJ1-1, with 7 bases fitting TRBD1. The CDR3 extends over 15 amino acids. V lost 1 base, J lost 3 bases, and 5 bases stayed unmatched. Germline V gene lookup returns CDR1 LNHDA and CDR2 SQIVND (reference sequence).

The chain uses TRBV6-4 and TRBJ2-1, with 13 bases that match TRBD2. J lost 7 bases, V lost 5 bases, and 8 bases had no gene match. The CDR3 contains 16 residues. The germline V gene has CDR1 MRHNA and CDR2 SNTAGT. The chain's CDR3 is CASSRTSGSGSNEQFF. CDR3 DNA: TGTGCCAGCAGTCGGACTAGCGGGAGCGGCTCGAATGAGCAGTTCTTC.

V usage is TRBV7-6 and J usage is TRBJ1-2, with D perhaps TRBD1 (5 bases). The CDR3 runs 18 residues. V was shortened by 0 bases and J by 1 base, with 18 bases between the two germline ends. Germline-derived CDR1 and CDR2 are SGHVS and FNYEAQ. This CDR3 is CASSLAGELVQFNYGYTF. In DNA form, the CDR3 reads TGTGCCAGCAGCTTAGCGGGGGAGCTGGTGCAATTTAACTATGGCTACACCTTC. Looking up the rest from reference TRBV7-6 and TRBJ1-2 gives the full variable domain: GAGVSQSPRYKVTKRGQDVALRCDPISGHVSLYWYRQALGQGPEFLTYFNYEAQQDKSGLPNDRFSAERPEGSISTLTIQRTEQRDSAMYRCASSLAGELVQFNYGYTFGSGTRLTVV.

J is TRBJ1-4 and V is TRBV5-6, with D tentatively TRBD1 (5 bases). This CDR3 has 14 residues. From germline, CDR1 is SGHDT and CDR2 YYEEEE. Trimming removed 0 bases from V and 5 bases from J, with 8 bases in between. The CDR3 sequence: CASSLAGDNEKLFF. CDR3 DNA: TGTGCCAGCAGCTTGGCCGGGGACAATGAAAAACTGTTTTTT.